One sample yielded the 29 T cell receptor beta chains listed below, sequenced in a study of cytomegalovirus exposure and HLA in healthy donors. PCR used 60 Vbeta primers and 13 Jbeta primers. The method was immunoSEQ multiplex PCR; TCRdb's version includes in-frame clones alone and lacks a portion of them. The profile shows about 200,000 clones, about 77% of them singletons. The specimen was PBMCs. These receptor sequences come from a woman aged 25 to 45 in good health and CMV-seropositive.

DNA of the CDR3: TGTGCCAGCAGTTACTCAGCGGGGGGCGAGGGTCAGCCCCAGCATTTT. Residues: CASSYSAGGEGQPQHF. This chain connects TRBV6-6 to TRBJ1-5; a possible D gene is TRBD1 (6 bases). The length of the CDR3 is 16 residues. V lost 0 bases to trimming and J lost 6 bases, with 15 bases between them. Germline V lookup: CDR1 MNHNY, CDR2 SVGAGI (reference sequence).

V usage is TRBV11-2 and J usage is TRBJ2-1; 7 bases map to TRBD1. The CDR3 spans 14 residues. Germline V gene data show CDR1 as SGHAT and CDR2 as FQNNGV. V shed 1 base and J 3 bases; nucleotides not matched to a gene: 0. The CDR3 coding sequence is TGTGCCAGCAGCTTAGCAGGGGGCTACAATGAGCAGTTCTTC. Protein product: CASSLAGGYNEQFF.

The chain has TRBV7-3 and TRBJ1-1; TRBD1 matches 7 bases. CDR1 and CDR2 (germline): SGHTA, FQGTGA. This CDR3 has 13 amino acids. The V gene end was trimmed by 5 bases and the J gene end by 2 bases; junction bases not matched to a gene: 2. The DNA for the CDR3 is TGTGCCAGCAGCACAGGGGTTAACACTGAAGCTTTCTTT. Translation: CASSTGVNTEAFF.

V and J are TRBV5-4 and TRBJ1-2; 7 nucleotides match TRBD1. After removal of 4 bases from V and 4 bases from J, the junction contained 10 bases not matched to a gene. The CDR3 covers 15 residues. Looked up from germline, CDR1 is SGHNT and CDR2 is YYREEE (reference sequence). The CDR3 bases are TGTGCCAGCAGCCAACGAGGGGGCGAGACCTATGGCTACACCTTC. The encoded protein is CASSQRGGETYGYTF. The entire variable domain, with the rest obtained from reference TRBV5-4 and TRBJ1-2, is as follows: ETGVTQSPTHLIKTRGQQVTLRCSSQSGHNTVSWYQQALGQGPQFIFQYYREEENGRGNFPPRFSGLQFPNYSSELNVNALELDDSALYLCASSQRGGETYGYTFGSGTRLTVV.

CDR3 nucleotides: TGTGCCACCAGCCCGAGATTACAGGGAACCGATGAAGCTTTCTTT. This translates into CATSPRLQGTDEAFF. The V gene is TRBV15, the J gene TRBJ1-1; tentatively, D is TRBD1 (6 bases). Deletions cut 5 bases from V and 7 bases from J, with 20 bases between. This CDR3 is 15 amino acids long. Germline CDR1 reads LNHNV; CDR2 reads YYDKDF (reference sequence).

The rearrangement uses TRBV7-8 and TRBJ2-5; D is ambiguous. The germline gives CDR1 SGHVS, CDR2 FQNEAQ. The CDR3 sequence is 14 residues long. V gave up 1 base and J gave up 2 bases, with 8 bases separating them. CDR3 region: CASSLGNYQETQYF. In nucleotides, the CDR3 is TGTGCCAGCAGCTTAGGAAACTATCAAGAGACCCAGTACTTC. The full variable domain, its missing parts supplied by reference TRBV7-8 and TRBJ2-5, is GAGVSQSPRYKVAKRGQDVALRCDPISGHVSLFWYQQALGQGPEFLTYFQNEAQLDKSGLPSDRFFAERPEGSVSTLKIQRTQQEDSAVYLCASSLGNYQETQYFGPGTRLLVL.

CDR3 in DNA: TGTGCCAGCTCCCAGGAGGGACAGGGAGATACTGGGGAGCTGTTTTTT. Its protein is CASSQEGQGDTGELFF. The chain combines TRBV18 with TRBJ2-2, with 9 positions matching TRBD1. With V trimmed by 6 bases and J by 8 bases, 13 bases remained unmatched. The germline V gene encodes CDR1 KGHSH and CDR2 LQKENI. The CDR3 runs to 16 residues.

The chain couples TRBV11-1 to TRBJ2-7; D gene ambiguous. This CDR3 has 16 amino acids. The V and J ends lost 2 bases and 2 bases respectively, with 16 bases between them. Germline V CDR1 and CDR2: SGHAT, FQDESV (reference sequence). The CDR3 DNA reads as TGTGCCAGCAGCTTACGTCCAGGATTAAATGCCTACGAGCAGTACTTC. Amino acid sequence: CASSLRPGLNAYEQYF.

The rearrangement links TRBV28 to TRBJ1-4, with a tentative D call TRBD1 (5 bases). The CDR3 length is 15 residues. Looked up from germline, CDR1 is MDHEN and CDR2 is SYDVKM. V dropped 5 bases and J dropped 8 bases, with 18 bases sitting between them. The chain's CDR3 is CASSLGRGGREKLFF. The CDR3 nucleotides are TGTGCCAGCAGTCTCGGAAGGGGCGGAAGGGAAAAACTGTTTTTT.

This chain links TRBV5-4 with TRBJ1-1; a weak D match, TRBD1 (6 bases). The CDR3 runs 14 residues. Looked up from germline, CDR1 is SGHNT and CDR2 is YYREEE (reference sequence). Trimming left V 4 bases short and J 1 base short, with 11 bases between. The CDR3 loop is CASSSQQGNTEAFF. CDR3 sequence (DNA): TGTGCCAGCAGCAGCCAACAGGGGAACACTGAAGCTTTCTTT.

This clone was detected a few times. The chain carries TRBV7-3 and TRBJ2-7, with TRBD1 matching 8 bases. This CDR3 spans 15 amino acids. In germline, CDR1 is SGHTA, CDR2 FQGTGA. The J segment lost 3 bases and the V segment lost 3 bases, leaving 7 bases of the junction unmatched. The CDR3 is CASSFSGGPLYEQYF. The DNA of the CDR3 is TGTGCCAGCAGCTTTTCAGGGGGCCCACTCTACGAGCAGTACTTC.

The chain is built from TRBV27 and TRBJ2-1, with 9 bases lining up with TRBD2. The CDR3 spans 15 residues. Per germline, CDR1 MNHEY and CDR2 SMNVEV (reference sequence). After removal of 4 bases from V and 8 bases from J, the junction contained 9 bases not matched to a gene. CDR3 in DNA: TGTGCCAGCAGTTCAATGGGACTAGCACTCGATGAGCAGTTCTTC. This sequence encodes CASSSMGLALDEQFF.

V gene TRBV5-1 combines with J gene TRBJ2-5, with 15 bases matching TRBD2. The CDR3 consists of 17 residues. After removal of 2 bases from V and 5 bases from J, the junction contained 7 bases not matched to a gene. Germline CDR1 and CDR2: SGHRS and YFSETQ. The CDR3 spells CASSFGLAGGPSETQYF. In DNA, the CDR3 is TGCGCCAGCAGCTTCGGACTAGCGGGGGGGCCAAGTGAGACCCAGTACTTC. The variable domain in full, completed from reference TRBV5-1 and TRBJ2-5, reads KAGVTQTPRYLIKTRGQQVTLSCSPISGHRSVSWYQQTPGQGLQFLFEYFSETQRNKGNFPGRFSGRQFSNSRSEMNVSTLELGDSALYLCASSFGLAGGPSETQYFGPGTRLLVL.

The chain recombines TRBV5-1 with TRBJ2-5; tentative D call: TRBD2 (5 bases). Germline CDR1 reads SGHRS; CDR2 reads YFSETQ. CDR3 length equals 14 residues. V gave up 0 bases and J gave up 2 bases, with 8 bases separating them. The CDR3 DNA is TGCGCCAGCAGCTTGGGACGGACTCAAGAGACCCAGTACTTC. Its translation is CASSLGRTQETQYF.

The chain recombines TRBV19 with TRBJ1-1; TRBD1 aligns across 8 bases. The CDR3 is 13 amino acids. V lost 9 bases, J lost 0 bases, and 3 bases stayed unmatched. Germline-derived CDR1 and CDR2 are LNHDA and SQIVND (reference sequence). DNA of the CDR3: TGTGCCAGCTCGGACAGGGTGAACACTGAAGCTTTCTTT. Residues: CASSDRVNTEAFF.

This sequence joins TRBV5-4 and TRBJ1-2, with 8 bases matching TRBD1. V shed 9 bases, J shed 8 bases, and the junction held 12 bases outside the gene matches. The germline CDR1 and CDR2 sequences are SGHNT and YYREEE (reference sequence). The length of the CDR3 is 13 residues. DNA for the CDR3: TGTGCCACAAAACCGCAGGGGGCGGAGGGCTACACCTTC. Its protein is CATKPQGAEGYTF.

This sequence joins TRBV29-1 and TRBJ2-2; D remains ambiguous. V was shortened by 3 bases and J by 4 bases, with 6 bases between the two germline ends. The germline gives CDR1 SQVTM, CDR2 ANQGSEA. The CDR3 extends over 12 amino acids. Here the CDR3 reads CSVDAVTGELFF. CDR3 sequence (DNA): TGCAGCGTTGATGCGGTCACCGGGGAGCTGTTTTTT.

The chain has TRBV4-2 and TRBJ2-1; the D gene is possibly TRBD1 (6 bases). Germline-derived CDR1 and CDR2 are LGHNA and YNFKEQ. The CDR3 sequence is 16 residues long. Trimming cost V 0 bases and J 2 bases, with 11 bases left between them. CDR3 bases: TGTGCCAGCAGCCAAGATGTGGGGGCAACCTACAATGAGCAGTTCTTC. Translating gives CASSQDVGATYNEQFF.

The V and J genes are TRBV4-1 and TRBJ1-6; D uncertain. CDR3 length equals 14 residues. V was shortened by 0 bases and J by 8 bases, with 8 bases between the two germline ends. The germline CDR1 and CDR2 sequences are MGHRA and YSYEKL. The CDR3 loop reads CASSQEELDSPLHF. The DNA of the CDR3 is TGCGCCAGCAGCCAAGAAGAGTTGGATTCACCCCTCCACTTT.

Only a few counts were recorded for this clone. The chain joins TRBV25-1 to TRBJ1-2; tentatively, D is TRBD1 (5 bases). V was trimmed by 4 bases and J by 2 bases, leaving 17 bases between them. The CDR3 extends over 16 amino acids. In germline, CDR1 is MGHDK, CDR2 SYGVNS. The CDR3 loop is CASSARGGGVNYGYTF. The CDR3 region has the DNA TGTGCCAGCAGTGCCCGTGGGGGAGGAGTGAACTATGGCTACACCTTC.

CDR3 DNA sequence: TGCGCCAGCAGCTTCGGACAGGGTGAAGCTTTCTTT. Translating gives CASSFGQGEAFF. The rearrangement joins TRBV5-1 to TRBJ1-1, with TRBD1 matching 8 bases. Germline V gene sequence: CDR1 SGHRS, CDR2 YFSETQ. CDR3 length: 12 residues. With 2 bases clipped from V and 7 bases from J, the junction kept 1 base outside the gene matches. The variable domain in full, completed from reference TRBV5-1 and TRBJ1-1, reads KAGVTQTPRYLIKTRGQQVTLSCSPISGHRSVSWYQQTPGQGLQFLFEYFSETQRNKGNFPGRFSGRQFSNSRSEMNVSTLELGDSALYLCASSFGQGEAFFGQGTRLTVV.

CDR3 protein: CASRAGPPNTGELFF. CDR3 in DNA: TGTGCCAGCAGAGCGGGACCTCCCAACACCGGGGAGCTGTTTTTT. The genes are TRBV6-5 and TRBJ2-2; TRBD2 agrees at 7 bases. J was trimmed by 2 bases and V by 6 bases; bases with no gene match: 6. The CDR3 spans 15 residues. The germline V gene has CDR1 MNHEY and CDR2 SVGAGI.

The chain recombines TRBV28 with TRBJ1-2; D is uncertain. The CDR3 length is 10 residues. CDR1 MDHEN and CDR2 SYDVKM come from the germline V gene. Between the trimmed V and J ends, which lost 10 bases and 8 bases, there was a span of 11 bases. The CDR3 is CATGGHGYTF. In DNA form, the CDR3 reads TGTGCCACCGGAGGGCACGGCTACACCTTC.

This clone was recorded many times. V usage is TRBV2 and J usage is TRBJ2-7; D remains unclear. The germline V gene encodes CDR1 SNHLY and CDR2 FYNNEI. V was cut by 7 bases and J by 1 base, with 14 bases left in between. The CDR3 contains 14 residues. CDR3 amino acids: CASTLVLASYEQYF. The CDR3 nucleotides are TGTGCCAGCACCCTTGTCTTGGCATCCTACGAGCAGTACTTC.

The chain carries TRBV7-9 and TRBJ1-1; TRBD1 matches 7 bases. The germline CDR1 and CDR2 sequences are SEHNR and FQNEAQ (reference sequence). Trimming at V came to 6 bases and at J to 1 base, leaving 8 bases not matched to a gene. This CDR3 has 15 residues. CDR3 sequence (DNA): TGTGCCAGCAGAACCGGGACAGACGGGAACACTGAAGCTTTCTTT. Its protein is CASRTGTDGNTEAFF.

V is TRBV9 and J is TRBJ2-2; 7 bases fit TRBD2. The ends lost 0 bases at V and 5 bases at J; junction bases unmatched: 4. CDR3 size: 15 residues. The germline V gene encodes CDR1 SGDLS and CDR2 YYNGEE. The CDR3 DNA follows: TGTGCCAGCAGCGTAGAAGCGGGAAGAACCGGGGAGCTGTTTTTT. Amino acids: CASSVEAGRTGELFF. Using reference TRBV9 and TRBJ2-2 for the parts outside the CDR3, the full variable domain is DSGVTQTPKHLITATGQRVTLRCSPRSGDLSVYWYQQSLDQGLQFLIQYYNGEERAKGNILERFSAQQFPDLHSELNLSSLELGDSALYFCASSVEAGRTGELFFGEGSRLTVL.

This clone was counted between two and nine times. This sample includes further DNA sequences coding for the same CDR3. The V gene is TRBV2, the J gene TRBJ2-7, with 12 bases matching TRBD1. Losses at the gene ends were 6 bases for V and 3 bases for J; bases not matched to a gene: 6. The germline gives CDR1 SNHLY, CDR2 FYNNEI. The CDR3 is 15 residues long. The CDR3 region is CASSAGQGANYEQYF. As DNA, the CDR3 is TGTGCCAGCAGCGCGGGACAGGGGGCCAACTACGAGCAGTACTTC. Looking up the rest from reference TRBV2 and TRBJ2-7 gives the full variable domain: EPEVTQTPSHQVTQMGQEVILRCVPISNHLYFYWYRQILGQKVEFLVSFYNNEISEKSEIFDDQFSVERPDGSNFTLKIRSTKLEDSAMYFCASSAGQGANYEQYFGPGTRLTVT.

J is TRBJ1-1 and V is TRBV6-1; 9 bases match TRBD1. This CDR3 region has 15 residues. Germline V CDR1 and CDR2: MNHNS, SASEGT. V gave up 2 bases and J gave up 7 bases; unmatched junction bases: 8. DNA of the CDR3: TGTGCCAGCAGTGAACCGGGACAGGGATGGGGTGAAGCTTTCTTT. Translation: CASSEPGQGWGEAFF.

J is TRBJ1-1 and V is TRBV4-3, with TRBD1 as a possible D gene (6 bases). Trimming pared 4 bases from V and 5 bases from J, leaving 11 bases between. The CDR3 covers 13 residues. The germline CDR1 and CDR2 sequences are LGHNA and YSLEER. In DNA form, the CDR3 reads TGCGCCAGCAGCCTACGGGGGGCGACTGAAGCTTTCTTT. Translated: CASSLRGATEAFF.